This is a list of T cell receptor beta chains from one sample in a study of blood T cell repertoires in COVID-19. Data came from immunoSEQ multiplex PCR; TCRdb stores just in-frame clones and leaves some out. The sample lists over 55,000 clones, around 81% occurring once. The sample consisted of peripheral blood. These receptors all come from an elderly man with COVID-19, enrolled during active disease. Both conserved end residues are part of each CDR3. A D gene is named only where the DNA matches it firmly. Expanded clones get a size class; other rows say once, few or many, or leave the size out.

J gene	clone size	V gene	D gene	CDR3 DNA	CDR3 protein
TRBJ2-4	once	TRBV6-2/TRBV6-3	.	TGTGCCAGCAGTTCCTCCCCCAGCGGGACAACCAAAAACATTCAGTACTTC	CASSSSPSGTTKNIQYF
TRBJ1-4	.	TRBV5-5	TRBD1	TGTGCCAGCAGCTTGTCGCCCAGGGGGGAATTTGAAAAACTGTTTTTT	CASSLSPRGEFEKLFF
TRBJ2-7	.	TRBV3-1/TRBV3-2	TRBD1	TGTGCCAGCAGCCTTAGACAGGGGACGCCCGGGGAGCAGTACTTC	CASSLRQGTPGEQYF
TRBJ2-5	.	TRBV2	.	TGTGCCAGCAGGGGGAGGCTCGGGAGAGAGACCCAGTACTTC	CASRGRLGRETQYF
TRBJ2-3	.	TRBV14	.	TGTGCCAGCAGCCAAGCTTTAGCGCCTAGCACAGATACGCAGTATTTT	CASSQALAPSTDTQYF
TRBJ1-1	.	TRBV28	.	TGTGCCAGCAGTCAGATGAACACTGAAGCTTTCTTT	CASSQMNTEAFF
TRBJ2-7	.	TRBV7-3	.	TGTGCCAGCAGCTTAACAGGCGGCACCTACGAGCAGTACTTC	CASSLTGGTYEQYF
TRBJ1-1	.	TRBV27	.	TGTGCCAGCAGTTTATCGTTCAGGGGCACTGAAGCTTTCTTT	CASSLSFRGTEAFF
TRBJ1-2	.	TRBV27	.	TGTGCCAGCAGTTTACAGCCGGGATTCTATGGCTACACCTTC	CASSLQPGFYGYTF
TRBJ1-2	.	TRBV11-3	TRBD1	TGTGCCAGCAGCTTAGAGCCAGGGGGCCATGGCTACACCTTC	CASSLEPGGHGYTF
TRBJ1-4	.	TRBV2	TRBD1	TGTGCCAGCAGTGACGTCGGACAGGGGAGGGATGAAAAACTGTTTTTT	CASSDVGQGRDEKLFF
TRBJ2-2	.	TRBV11-3	TRBD2	TGTGCCAGCAGCAAACTAGCGGGAGTCAACACCGGGGAGCTGTTTTTT	CASSKLAGVNTGELFF
TRBJ2-5	.	TRBV6-5	.	TGTGCCAGCAGTTATTTGGGCCCAAGGGAGACCCAGTACTTC	CASSYLGPRETQYF
TRBJ2-2	.	TRBV7-2	.	TGTGCCAGCAGCTTATACGGGGGAGTTATCGGGGAGCTGTTTTTT	CASSLYGGVIGELFF
TRBJ1-2	few	TRBV6-5	.	TGTGCCAGCAGGGGGCCGGGTGCAGGGGGCTACACCTTC	CASRGPGAGGYTF
TRBJ2-7	.	TRBV15	.	TGTGCCACCAGCATAGACAGGGTGAGACTAGTGTCCTACGAGCAGTACTTC	CATSIDRVRLVSYEQYF
TRBJ2-7	.	TRBV28	TRBD1	TGTGCCACCTACCCGGGACAGAGGACCGAGCAGTACTTC	CATYPGQRTEQYF
TRBJ1-6	.	TRBV5-1	TRBD1	TGCGCCAGCAGCCAGGGACAGGGTTCACCCCTCCACTTT	CASSQGQGSPLHF
TRBJ1-5	.	TRBV7-8	TRBD1	TGTGCCAGCAGCTTAATGACAGGGGGCACGAATCAGCCCCAGCATTTT	CASSLMTGGTNQPQHF
TRBJ1-1	.	TRBV30	.	TGTGCCTGGAGTGACCTCAGGGAGGATGAAGCTTTCTTT	CAWSDLREDEAFF
TRBJ2-7	.	TRBV2	.	TGTGCCAGCAGTGGTACAGATACCTACGAGCAGTACTTC	CASSGTDTYEQYF
TRBJ2-3	once	TRBV6-6	.	TGTGCCAGCAGTCCGGCTAGGGATACGCAGTATTTT	CASSPARDTQYF
TRBJ1-2	.	TRBV24-1	.	TGTGCCACCAGTGCAGGGTCCTATGGCTACACCTTC	CATSAGSYGYTF
TRBJ1-1	.	TRBV3-1/TRBV3-2	.	TGTGCCAGCAGCCAAGAGGGGCGCGGCTGGAACACTGAAGCTTTCTTT	CASSQEGRGWNTEAFF
TRBJ2-1	.	TRBV19	.	TGTGCCAGTAGTATAGATGGGCCCAGCGGTCCTTACAATGAGCAGTTCTTC	CASSIDGPSGPYNEQFF
TRBJ1-2	once	TRBV29-1	.	TGCAGCGTTGAGACCGGACAGAACTCTAACTATGGCTACACCTTC	CSVETGQNSNYGYTF
TRBJ1-5	.	TRBV7-8	TRBD1	TGTGCCAGCAGCTTAGGAGGACAGGGAGGTGATCAGCCCCAGCATTTT	CASSLGGQGGDQPQHF
TRBJ2-7	.	TRBV24-1	TRBD1	TGTGCCACCAGTGGGGACAGCACCTACGAGCAGTACTTC	CATSGDSTYEQYF
TRBJ1-2	.	TRBV5-6	.	TGTGCCAGCAGCCCTGGAACCAACGAGGCTGGCTACACCTTC	CASSPGTNEAGYTF
TRBJ1-2	.	TRBV3-1/TRBV3-2	TRBD1	TGTGCCAGCAGCCAAGTAACGGGACAGCTAAACTATGGCTACACCTTC	CASSQVTGQLNYGYTF
TRBJ1-5	.	TRBV7-9	TRBD1	TGTGCCAGCAGCTTTACGGCCGGGACAGAAAATCAGCCCCAGCATTTT	CASSFTAGTENQPQHF
TRBJ2-7	few	TRBV7-2	TRBD1	TGTGCCAGCAGCCCAGGACAGGGGAGGGGCGGGACCTACGAGCAGTACTTC	CASSPGQGRGGTYEQYF
TRBJ2-5	.	TRBV7-9	.	TGTGCCAGCAGCTCACAGGGTGTTGGGGAGACCCAGTACTTC	CASSSQGVGETQYF
TRBJ2-3	.	TRBV30	.	TGTGCCTGGACGGCATTGGGAGGCACAGATACGCAGTATTTT	CAWTALGGTDTQYF
TRBJ2-3	once	TRBV4-1	TRBD2	TGCGCCAGCAGCCAAGAGGCCGTAGCGGGAGGGCCGTGGACAGATACGCAGTATTTT	CASSQEAVAGGPWTDTQYF
TRBJ2-2	.	TRBV7-8	.	TGTGCCAGCAGCTTAGGCTCGGCCGGGGAGCTGTTTTTT	CASSLGSAGELFF
TRBJ1-6	.	TRBV7-2	.	TGTGCCAGCAGCTCGCTTAGCCGTAATTCACCCCTCCACTTT	CASSSLSRNSPLHF
TRBJ1-3	.	TRBV7-9	.	TGTGCCAGCAGCCCCGCTTCGGGTCGGCGGGACACCATATATTTT	CASSPASGRRDTIYF
TRBJ2-1	once	TRBV7-9	TRBD2	TGTGCCAGCAGCGAAAGTCTAGCGGCCTACAATGAGCAGTTCTTC	CASSESLAAYNEQFF
TRBJ2-2	.	TRBV9	TRBD2	TGTGCCAGCAGCGTAGCTAGCGGGGGCCCCACCGGGGAGCTGTTTTTT	CASSVASGGPTGELFF
TRBJ1-6	.	TRBV11-3	.	TGTGCCAGCAGCTTAGATCGGAATTCACCCCTCCACTTT	CASSLDRNSPLHF
TRBJ1-2	.	TRBV28	TRBD1	TGTGCCAGCAGCACTTTCGGACAGGGGAACTATGGCTACACCTTC	CASSTFGQGNYGYTF
TRBJ2-3	few	TRBV14	.	TGTGCCAGCAGCCAAGACAGGGTTCCGCAGTATTTT	CASSQDRVPQYF
TRBJ1-1	.	TRBV2	.	TGTGCCAGCAGCCTACAGGGTTTGAACACTGAAGCTTTCTTT	CASSLQGLNTEAFF
TRBJ1-5	.	TRBV28	TRBD1	TGTGCCAGCAAACAGGGGGGTCAGCCCCAGCATTTT	CASKQGGQPQHF
TRBJ1-4	.	TRBV5-6	.	TGTGCCAGCAGCCTCCGAGGGGGTGCTAATGAAAAACTGTTTTTT	CASSLRGGANEKLFF
TRBJ2-2	.	TRBV6-4	.	TGTGCCAGCAGTGCAACAGGGGAGGCCACCGGGGAGCTGTTTTTT	CASSATGEATGELFF
TRBJ2-5	.	TRBV30	TRBD2	TGTGCCTGGAGTGTAATTAGCGGGGGGGCGGAGACCCAGTACTTC	CAWSVISGGAETQYF